This is a list of T cell receptor beta chains from one sample in a study of a mutant IDH1 vaccine in newly diagnosed glioma. What these receptors recognize is not known. Profiled with immunoSEQ multiplex PCR; TCRdb holds only in-frame clones, not every one. The sample includes around 85,000 clones, 75% to 85% of them seen just once. Specimen: PBMCs, collected from a glioma patient whose treatment included an IDH1 peptide vaccine. Receptor source: a young man with glioma. Some clones in this sample may be carry-over from other donors' samples. Both conserved end residues are part of each CDR3. Clone size is given for some rows only: seen once, a few or many times, or a class if the clone is expanded.

clone_size: .
v_call: TRBV7-8
j_call: TRBJ2-5
cdr3_aa: CASSLGGGGETQYF

clone_size: .
v_call: TRBV7-9
j_call: TRBJ1-6
cdr3_aa: CASSIGTDSPLHF

clone_size: .
v_call: TRBV29-1
j_call: TRBJ2-1
cdr3_aa: CSVTSDEQFF

clone_size: .
v_call: TRBV5-1
j_call: TRBJ2-3
cdr3_aa: CASSSGLARYTDTQYF

clone_size: .
v_call: TRBV5-8
j_call: TRBJ1-5
cdr3_aa: CASSSRTAPQHF

clone_size: .
v_call: TRBV5-1
j_call: TRBJ2-1
cdr3_aa: CASSLVQVPPYNEQFF

clone_size: few
v_call: TRBV2
j_call: TRBJ1-2
cdr3_aa: CASTETGLGGYTF

clone_size: .
v_call: TRBV5-8
j_call: TRBJ1-2
cdr3_aa: CASSLDRQGGGYTF

clone_size: .
v_call: TRBV9
j_call: TRBJ1-2
cdr3_aa: CASSPDRSNYGYTF

clone_size: .
v_call: TRBV18
j_call: TRBJ2-1
cdr3_aa: CASSRNRGGSYNEQFF

clone_size: .
v_call: TRBV14
j_call: TRBJ1-1
cdr3_aa: CASSQNPGIDMNTEAFF

clone_size: .
v_call: TRBV9
j_call: TRBJ2-3
cdr3_aa: CASGLSGRSTDTQYF

clone_size: .
v_call: TRBV7-9
j_call: TRBJ2-1
cdr3_aa: CASSSRGGRAHDEQFF

clone_size: .
v_call: TRBV27
j_call: TRBJ1-4
cdr3_aa: CASSTGATNEKLFF

clone_size: .
v_call: TRBV27
j_call: TRBJ2-2
cdr3_aa: CASSDAHAGELFF

clone_size: few
v_call: TRBV19
j_call: TRBJ1-5
cdr3_aa: CASSQGGNQPQHF

clone_size: .
v_call: TRBV27
j_call: TRBJ2-2
cdr3_aa: CASSLYRDPNTGELFF

clone_size: .
v_call: TRBV6-1
j_call: TRBJ1-5
cdr3_aa: CASSAGSVSNQPQHF

clone_size: .
v_call: TRBV4-3
j_call: TRBJ1-2
cdr3_aa: CASSQDLGMGGYTF

clone_size: .
v_call: TRBV7-8
j_call: TRBJ2-2
cdr3_aa: CASSLGGGGELFF

clone_size: once
v_call: TRBV5-1
j_call: TRBJ2-5
cdr3_aa: CASSLAGAETQYF

clone_size: .
v_call: TRBV28
j_call: TRBJ1-5
cdr3_aa: CASSLGRYGYSNQPQHF

clone_size: .
v_call: TRBV27
j_call: TRBJ2-1
cdr3_aa: CASSVKGNEQFF

clone_size: .
v_call: TRBV28
j_call: TRBJ1-2
cdr3_aa: CASSSTPTGPGYTF

clone_size: .
v_call: TRBV9
j_call: TRBJ1-3
cdr3_aa: CASSVDFWAGNTIYF

clone_size: .
v_call: TRBV19
j_call: TRBJ2-7
cdr3_aa: CASSRGRSWEQYF

clone_size: .
v_call: TRBV9
j_call: TRBJ2-7
cdr3_aa: CASSRGGNSYEQYF

clone_size: .
v_call: TRBV4-3
j_call: TRBJ1-2
cdr3_aa: CASSQNDYANYGYTF